The 12 T cell receptor beta chains reported below all come from one sample, sequenced in a study of CD8 T cells in ankylosing spondylitis. TCRdb reprocessed the 5' RACE reads with MiXCR, giving one entry per CDR3 protein. The sample lists about 130,000 distinct CDR3 sequences, about a tenth occurring once. The source material was blood, either unsorted or a sorted T cell fraction (not recorded which). These receptors all stem from a male donor with ankylosing spondylitis or in good health (not recorded which).

This clonotype was counted ten times or more. The V and J genes are TRBV20-1 and TRBJ1-1; no firm D call. CDR3 length: 12 residues. Germline CDR1 and CDR2: DFQATT and SNEGSKA (reference sequence). Trimming cost V 0 bases and J 7 bases, with 9 bases left between them. The CDR3 nucleotides are TGCAGTGCTAGAGATCTCCAGCATGAAGCTTTCTTT. Protein sequence: CSARDLQHEAFF.

This clonotype was counted at least ten times. The chain combines TRBV11-2 with TRBJ1-5, with TRBD1 matching over 10 bases. This CDR3 is built from 18 residues. Germline values: CDR1 SGHAT, CDR2 FQNNGV. The junction had 11 bases not matched to a gene; V was cut back by 5 bases and J by 1 base. CDR3 amino acids: CASSPFLTGGLSNQPQHF. The CDR3, as DNA: TGTGCCAGCAGCCCGTTTCTGACAGGGGGCCTAAGCAATCAGCCCCAGCATTTT.

There are many counts of this clonotype. This chain links TRBV6-1 with TRBJ2-1; possibly TRBD2 for D (6 bases). Germline CDR1 and CDR2: MNHNS and SASEGT. This CDR3 has 15 amino acids. Trimming stripped 4 bases from V and 4 bases from J, with 14 bases between. CDR3 region: CASSAPGLLYNEQFF. The CDR3, as DNA: TGTGCCAGCAGTGCGCCGGGACTGCTTTACAATGAGCAGTTCTTC.

The gene calls are TRBV29-1 and TRBJ2-3, with 7 nucleotides matching TRBD2. V trimming: 7 bases; J trimming: 2 bases; junction bases outside the gene matches: 0. Per the germline V gene, CDR1 is SQVTM and CDR2 is ANQGSEA. This CDR3 spans 11 amino acids. The chain's CDR3 is CSERDTDTQYF. CDR3 nucleotide sequence: TGCAGCGAGCGGGACACAGATACGCAGTATTTT.

This clonotype was detected ten times or more. One end of the junction fails to match germline, which may point to a read error. This rearrangement joins TRBV14 to TRBJ2-3, with D hard to call. This CDR3 comprises 13 residues. Germline-derived CDR1 and CDR2 are SGHDN and FVKESK. Here the CDR3 reads CASSEDLPDTQYF. The CDR3 DNA follows: TGTGCCAGCAGCGAAGACTTGCCAGATACGCAGTATTTT.

This clonotype was seen repeatedly, ten times or more. V and J are TRBV20-1 and TRBJ1-3, with a tentative D call TRBD1 (5 bases). Germline V lookup: CDR1 DFQATT, CDR2 SNEGSKA (reference sequence). The CDR3 is 14 residues long. Trimming cost V 1 base and J 4 bases, with 11 bases left between them. For the CDR3, the DNA is TGCAGTGCTAGAGTTCCAGGGACGGGAAACACCATATATTTT. Translated: CSARVPGTGNTIYF.

This clonotype rates as medium-sized. The chain carries TRBV20-1 and TRBJ2-1; the match to TRBD1 covers 7 bases. V lost 0 bases, J lost 10 bases, and 15 bases stayed unmatched. This CDR3 is built from 16 residues. Germline V CDR1 and CDR2: DFQATT, SNEGSKA (reference sequence). CDR3 residues: CSARDFRALQGKEQFF. For the CDR3, the DNA is TGCAGTGCTAGAGATTTCAGGGCCCTACAGGGGAAAGAGCAGTTCTTC.

This clonotype was observed a few times. The rearrangement links TRBV20-1 to TRBJ1-1, with 7 bases aligning to TRBD1. Germline V gene data show CDR1 as DFQATT and CDR2 as SNEGSKA (reference sequence). V lost 5 bases to trimming and J lost 6 bases; unmatched junction nucleotides: 9. There are 13 residues in the CDR3. CDR3 nucleotides: TGCAGTGCTCCTCAACAGGGGAGGGCTGAAGCTTTCTTT. Its translation: CSAPQQGRAEAFF.

This clonotype was detected ten times or more. The chain employs TRBV29-1 and TRBJ2-2; TRBD2 aligns across 9 bases. Germline CDR1 SQVTM, CDR2 ANQGSEA. The CDR3 is 14 residues long. V was pared by 7 bases and J by 7 bases, with 10 bases of the junction left unmatched. The CDR3 region has the DNA TGCAGCGCCACGGCGGGAGGGCCAAACGGGGAGCTGTTTTTT. Amino acid sequence: CSATAGGPNGELFF.

Only a few counts were recorded for this clonotype. The chain carries TRBV12-3 or TRBV12-4 and TRBJ1-2; D gene ambiguous. The V and J ends lost 5 bases and 4 bases respectively, with 17 bases between them. The CDR3 extends over 15 amino acids. The CDR3 coding sequence is TGTGCCAGCAGTCCTTTGGCAGGCAGGCCCTATGGCTACACCTTC. It specifies CASSPLAGRPYGYTF.

Sample share makes this clonotype medium-sized. This chain uses TRBV10-3 with TRBJ2-1; D tentatively fits TRBD1 or TRBD2 (6 bases each). Germline V lookup: CDR1 ENHRY, CDR2 SYGVKD. Trimming pared 10 bases from V and 0 bases from J, leaving 22 bases between. The CDR3 extends over 17 amino acids. The CDR3 DNA follows: TGTGCCACTCTCCGGGACTGGGGGACAAGCTCCTACAATGAGCAGTTCTTC. Translation gives CATLRDWGTSSYNEQFF.

This clonotype showed up many times. This chain uses TRBV4-1 with TRBJ1-4; 7 nucleotides align to TRBD1. CDR3 length: 17 amino acids. The germline V gene has CDR1 MGHRA and CDR2 YSYEKL. Trimming cost V 4 bases and J 4 bases; bases outside gene matches: 12. CDR3 residues: CASSRTGAESSNEKLFF. For the CDR3, the DNA is TGCGCCAGCAGCCGAACAGGGGCAGAGAGTAGTAATGAAAAACTGTTTTTT.